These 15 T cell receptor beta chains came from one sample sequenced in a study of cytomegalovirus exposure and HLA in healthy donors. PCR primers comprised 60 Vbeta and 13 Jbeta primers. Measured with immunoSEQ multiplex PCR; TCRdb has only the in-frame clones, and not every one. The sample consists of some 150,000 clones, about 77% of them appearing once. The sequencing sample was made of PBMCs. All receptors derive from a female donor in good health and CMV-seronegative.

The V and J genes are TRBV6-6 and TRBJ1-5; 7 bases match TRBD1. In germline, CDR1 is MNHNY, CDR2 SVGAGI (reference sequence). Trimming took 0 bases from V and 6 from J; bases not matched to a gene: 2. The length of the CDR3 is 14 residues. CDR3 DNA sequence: TGTGCCAGCAGTTACTCCACAGGGGCTCAGCCCCAGCATTTT. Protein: CASSYSTGAQPQHF.

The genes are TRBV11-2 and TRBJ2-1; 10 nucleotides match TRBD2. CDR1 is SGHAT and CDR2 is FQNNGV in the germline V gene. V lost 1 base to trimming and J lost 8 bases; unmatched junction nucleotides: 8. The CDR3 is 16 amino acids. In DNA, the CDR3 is TGTGCCAGCAGCTTAGGGGTCAGCGGGGGGGCCGATGAGCAGTTCTTC. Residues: CASSLGVSGGADEQFF.

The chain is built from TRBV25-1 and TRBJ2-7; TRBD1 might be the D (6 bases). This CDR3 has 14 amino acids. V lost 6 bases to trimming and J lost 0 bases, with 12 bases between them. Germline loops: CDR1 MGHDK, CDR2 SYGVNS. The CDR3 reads CASRAGGYSYEQYF. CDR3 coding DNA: TGTGCCAGCAGGGCTGGGGGCTACTCCTACGAGCAGTACTTC.

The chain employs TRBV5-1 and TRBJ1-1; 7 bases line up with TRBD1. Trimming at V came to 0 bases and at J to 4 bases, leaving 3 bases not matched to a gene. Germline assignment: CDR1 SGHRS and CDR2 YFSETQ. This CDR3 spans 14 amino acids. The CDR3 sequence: CASSLGQGGTEAFF. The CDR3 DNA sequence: TGCGCCAGCAGCTTGGGACAGGGCGGCACTGAAGCTTTCTTT.

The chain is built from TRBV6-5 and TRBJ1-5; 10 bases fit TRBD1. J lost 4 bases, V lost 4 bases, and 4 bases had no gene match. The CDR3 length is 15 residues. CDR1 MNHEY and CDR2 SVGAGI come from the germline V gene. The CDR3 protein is CASSSGTGANQPQHF. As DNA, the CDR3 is TGTGCCAGCAGTTCAGGGACAGGGGCAAATCAGCCCCAGCATTTT.

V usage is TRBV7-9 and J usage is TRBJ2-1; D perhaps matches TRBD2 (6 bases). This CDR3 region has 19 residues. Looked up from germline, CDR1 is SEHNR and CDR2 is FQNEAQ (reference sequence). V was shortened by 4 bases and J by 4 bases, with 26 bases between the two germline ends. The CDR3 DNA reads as TGTGCCAGCAGCTCCTCCGGGACTGCCACCCTTCAGGGTTACAATGAGCAGTTCTTC. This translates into CASSSSGTATLQGYNEQFF.

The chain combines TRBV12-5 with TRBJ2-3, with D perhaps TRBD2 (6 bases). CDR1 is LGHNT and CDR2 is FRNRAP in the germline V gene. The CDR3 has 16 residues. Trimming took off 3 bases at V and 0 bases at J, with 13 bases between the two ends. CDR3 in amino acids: CASGLGSGRSTDTQYF. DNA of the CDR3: TGTGCTAGTGGTTTAGGGTCCGGGAGAAGCACAGATACGCAGTATTTT.

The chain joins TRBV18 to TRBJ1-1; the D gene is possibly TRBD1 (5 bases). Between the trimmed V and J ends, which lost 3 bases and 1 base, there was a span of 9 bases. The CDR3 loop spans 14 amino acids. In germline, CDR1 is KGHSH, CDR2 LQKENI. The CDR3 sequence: CASSPPGSNTEAFF. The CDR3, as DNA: TGTGCCAGCTCACCTCCAGGGTCGAACACTGAAGCTTTCTTT.

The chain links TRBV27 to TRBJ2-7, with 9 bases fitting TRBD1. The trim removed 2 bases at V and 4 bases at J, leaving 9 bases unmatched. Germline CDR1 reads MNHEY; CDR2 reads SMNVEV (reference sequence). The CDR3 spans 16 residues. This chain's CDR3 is CASSLGGTGHPYEQYF. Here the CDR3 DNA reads TGTGCCAGCAGTTTAGGCGGGACAGGGCATCCTTACGAGCAGTACTTC.

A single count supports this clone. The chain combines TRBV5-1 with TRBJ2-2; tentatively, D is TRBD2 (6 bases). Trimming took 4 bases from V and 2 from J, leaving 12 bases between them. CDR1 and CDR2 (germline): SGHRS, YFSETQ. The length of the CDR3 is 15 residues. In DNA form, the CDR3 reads TGCGCCAGCAGCCCGACGACTAGAAACACCGGGGAGCTGTTTTTT. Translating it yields CASSPTTRNTGELFF.

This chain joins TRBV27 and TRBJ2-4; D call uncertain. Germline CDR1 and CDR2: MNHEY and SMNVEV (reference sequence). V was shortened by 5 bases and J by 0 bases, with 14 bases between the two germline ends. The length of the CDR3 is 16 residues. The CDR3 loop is CASSGHPELAKNIQYF. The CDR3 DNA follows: TGTGCCAGCAGTGGGCACCCTGAACTAGCCAAAAACATTCAGTACTTC.

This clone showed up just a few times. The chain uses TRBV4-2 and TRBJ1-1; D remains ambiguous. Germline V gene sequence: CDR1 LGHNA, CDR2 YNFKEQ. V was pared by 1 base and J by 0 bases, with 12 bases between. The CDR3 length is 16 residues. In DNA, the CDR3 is TGTGCCAGCAGCCAAGTGCAGGCGTTGATGAACACTGAAGCTTTCTTT. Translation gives CASSQVQALMNTEAFF.

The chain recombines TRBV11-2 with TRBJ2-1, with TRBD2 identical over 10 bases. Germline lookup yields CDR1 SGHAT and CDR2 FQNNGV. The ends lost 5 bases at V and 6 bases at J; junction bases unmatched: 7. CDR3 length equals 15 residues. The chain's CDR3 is CASSEAGGPVNEQFF. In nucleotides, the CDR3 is TGTGCCAGCAGCGAAGCGGGGGGGCCGGTCAATGAGCAGTTCTTC.

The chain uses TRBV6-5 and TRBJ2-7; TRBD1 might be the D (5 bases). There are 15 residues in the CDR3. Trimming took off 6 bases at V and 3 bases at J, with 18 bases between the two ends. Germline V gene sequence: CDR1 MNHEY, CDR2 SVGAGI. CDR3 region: CASRSDRHSGYEQYF. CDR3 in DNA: TGTGCCAGCAGAAGTGACAGACATTCGGGCTACGAGCAGTACTTC.

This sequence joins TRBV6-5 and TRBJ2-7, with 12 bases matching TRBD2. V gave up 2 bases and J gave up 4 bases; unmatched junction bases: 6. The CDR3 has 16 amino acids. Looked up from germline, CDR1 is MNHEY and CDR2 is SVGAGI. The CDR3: CASSYGSSGGVYEQYF. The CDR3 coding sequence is TGTGCCAGCAGTTACGGGTCTAGCGGGGGGGTATACGAGCAGTACTTC.